These T cell receptor beta chains were read from a single sample in a study of cytomegalovirus exposure and HLA in healthy donors. Sequencing used immunoSEQ multiplex PCR; TCRdb keeps in-frame clones, though not all of them. The data contain around 120,000 clones, 82% of them singletons. Sequenced sample: PBMCs. The origin of the receptors is a boy under 18 in good health and CMV-seronegative. Each CDR3 is given with its conserved first and last residue. A D gene is named only where the DNA matches it firmly. For some rows the clone size is stated as once, few or many, or as a class when expanded; others skip it.

D gene: TRBD2
clone size: -
J gene: TRBJ2-1
V gene: TRBV27
CDR3 length: 15
CDR3 protein: CASSFNLAGGPEQFF
CDR3 DNA: TGTGCCAGCAGTTTCAACCTAGCGGGAGGTCCTGAGCAGTTCTTC

D gene: TRBD2
clone size: -
J gene: TRBJ2-2
V gene: TRBV4-2
CDR3 length: 18
CDR3 protein: CASSQVGNSGSATGELFF
CDR3 DNA: TGTGCCAGCAGCCAAGTCGGTAATAGCGGGTCTGCCACCGGGGAGCTGTTTTTT

D gene: TRBD2
clone size: -
J gene: TRBJ2-3
V gene: TRBV12-5
CDR3 length: 17
CDR3 protein: CASEFGFGGRRADTQYF
CDR3 DNA: TGTGCTAGTGAATTCGGCTTCGGCGGGAGGAGGGCAGATACGCAGTATTTT

D gene: -
clone size: -
J gene: TRBJ2-7
V gene: TRBV4-1
CDR3 length: 15
CDR3 protein: CASSQVAGATYEQYF
CDR3 DNA: TGCGCCAGCAGCCAAGTTGCGGGGGCTACCTACGAGCAGTACTTC

D gene: -
clone size: -
J gene: TRBJ2-7
V gene: TRBV30
CDR3 length: 11
CDR3 protein: CAWSVRIEQYF
CDR3 DNA: TGTGCCTGGAGTGTGAGGATCGAGCAGTACTTC

D gene: -
clone size: once
J gene: TRBJ2-7
V gene: TRBV7-8
CDR3 length: 15
CDR3 protein: CASSLVPGGNYEQYF
CDR3 DNA: TGTGCCAGCAGCTTAGTCCCAGGGGGGAACTACGAGCAGTACTTC

D gene: -
clone size: -
J gene: TRBJ1-2
V gene: TRBV19
CDR3 length: 13
CDR3 protein: CASSAPGGYGYTF
CDR3 DNA: TGTGCCAGTAGTGCGCCCGGCGGCTATGGCTACACCTTC

D gene: -
clone size: -
J gene: TRBJ1-2
V gene: TRBV13
CDR3 length: 15
CDR3 protein: CASTLGPQGNYGYTF
CDR3 DNA: TGTGCCAGCACCCTGGGCCCGCAGGGGAACTATGGCTACACCTTC

D gene: TRBD1
clone size: -
J gene: TRBJ2-3
V gene: TRBV5-1
CDR3 length: 15
CDR3 protein: CASSLEDRGPDTQYF
CDR3 DNA: TGCGCCAGCAGCTTAGAGGACAGGGGGCCGGATACGCAGTATTTT

D gene: TRBD1
clone size: -
J gene: TRBJ1-1
V gene: TRBV13
CDR3 length: 14
CDR3 protein: CASSLSGQEGKAFF
CDR3 DNA: TGTGCCAGCAGCTTATCGGGACAGGAGGGTAAGGCTTTCTTT

D gene: TRBD1
clone size: -
J gene: TRBJ2-7
V gene: TRBV5-4
CDR3 length: 17
CDR3 protein: CASSLGPRGGAAYEQYF
CDR3 DNA: TGTGCCAGCAGCTTGGGGCCCAGAGGGGGCGCAGCCTACGAGCAGTACTTC

D gene: TRBD1
clone size: -
J gene: TRBJ1-1
V gene: TRBV6-1
CDR3 length: 17
CDR3 protein: CASSDPTGSKGNTEAFF
CDR3 DNA: TGTGCCAGCAGTGATCCGACAGGGTCGAAGGGGAACACTGAAGCTTTCTTT

D gene: TRBD2
clone size: -
J gene: TRBJ2-5
V gene: TRBV7-9
CDR3 length: 16
CDR3 protein: CASSSARLAGRETQYF
CDR3 DNA: TGTGCCAGCAGCTCGGCTAGACTAGCGGGAAGAGAGACCCAGTACTTC

D gene: -
clone size: -
J gene: TRBJ2-7
V gene: TRBV30
CDR3 length: 14
CDR3 protein: CAWTLPGYSYEQYF
CDR3 DNA: TGTGCCTGGACATTGCCAGGGTACTCCTACGAGCAGTACTTC

D gene: TRBD2
clone size: -
J gene: TRBJ2-5
V gene: TRBV2
CDR3 length: 13
CDR3 protein: CASRGLAQETQYF
CDR3 DNA: TGTGCCAGCAGAGGACTAGCCCAAGAGACCCAGTACTTC

D gene: -
clone size: -
J gene: TRBJ2-1
V gene: TRBV4-2
CDR3 length: 17
CDR3 protein: CASSQEVAARSYNEQFF
CDR3 DNA: TGTGCCAGCAGCCAAGAGGTGGCGGCGAGATCCTACAATGAGCAGTTCTTC

D gene: TRBD1
clone size: -
J gene: TRBJ2-5
V gene: TRBV2
CDR3 length: 13
CDR3 protein: CASTRDRGETQYF
CDR3 DNA: TGTGCCAGCACCAGAGACAGGGGAGAGACCCAGTACTTC

D gene: TRBD1
clone size: -
J gene: TRBJ1-5
V gene: TRBV4-2
CDR3 length: 18
CDR3 protein: CASSQDPPGQSRPSPQHF
CDR3 DNA: TGTGCCAGCAGCCAAGATCCCCCGGGACAGTCTCGCCCATCGCCCCAGCATTTT

D gene: -
clone size: -
J gene: TRBJ2-5
V gene: TRBV5-1
CDR3 length: 13
CDR3 protein: CASSFNQGETQYF
CDR3 DNA: TGCGCCAGCAGCTTTAACCAGGGAGAGACCCAGTACTTC

D gene: TRBD1
clone size: -
J gene: TRBJ1-1
V gene: TRBV15
CDR3 length: 17
CDR3 protein: CATRPTTRGEENTEAFF
CDR3 DNA: TGTGCCACCAGACCTACAACCAGGGGGGAAGAGAACACTGAAGCTTTCTTT

D gene: TRBD2
clone size: -
J gene: TRBJ2-1
V gene: TRBV4-2
CDR3 length: 16
CDR3 protein: CASSQEGLADYNEQFF
CDR3 DNA: TGTGCCAGCAGCCAAGAGGGACTAGCGGACTACAATGAGCAGTTCTTC

D gene: TRBD2
clone size: -
J gene: TRBJ2-1
V gene: TRBV5-4
CDR3 length: 15
CDR3 protein: CASSLEIAGENEQFF
CDR3 DNA: TGTGCCAGCAGCTTGGAGATAGCGGGAGAGAATGAGCAGTTCTTC

D gene: -
clone size: -
J gene: TRBJ1-1
V gene: TRBV25-1
CDR3 length: 12
CDR3 protein: CASSRGAGEAFF
CDR3 DNA: TGTGCCAGCAGCAGGGGAGCTGGTGAAGCTTTCTTT

D gene: -
clone size: -
J gene: TRBJ2-4
V gene: TRBV29-1
CDR3 length: 12
CDR3 protein: CSVEYGQNIQYF
CDR3 DNA: TGCAGCGTGGAATACGGTCAAAACATTCAGTACTTC

D gene: TRBD2
clone size: -
J gene: TRBJ2-2
V gene: TRBV6-6
CDR3 length: 15
CDR3 protein: CASGGESDYTGELFF
CDR3 DNA: TGTGCCAGCGGGGGGGAATCCGATTACACCGGGGAGCTGTTTTTT

D gene: TRBD2
clone size: -
J gene: TRBJ2-1
V gene: TRBV27
CDR3 length: 16
CDR3 protein: CASSLDTSGIKNEQFF
CDR3 DNA: TGTGCCAGCAGCCTCGATACTAGCGGGATAAAGAATGAGCAGTTCTTC

D gene: -
clone size: few
J gene: TRBJ1-1
V gene: TRBV30
CDR3 length: 11
CDR3 protein: CAWSRGTEAFF
CDR3 DNA: TGTGCCTGGAGCAGAGGGACTGAAGCTTTCTTT

D gene: -
clone size: -
J gene: TRBJ2-1
V gene: TRBV7-9
CDR3 length: 13
CDR3 protein: CASSTTGYNEQFF
CDR3 DNA: TGTGCCAGCAGCACCACAGGTTACAATGAGCAGTTCTTC

D gene: -
clone size: many
J gene: TRBJ2-4
V gene: TRBV6-5
CDR3 length: 15
CDR3 protein: CASSYSSGAKNIQYF
CDR3 DNA: TGTGCCAGCAGTTATTCCAGCGGGGCCAAAAACATTCAGTACTTC

D gene: -
clone size: -
J gene: TRBJ2-7
V gene: TRBV4-3
CDR3 length: 15
CDR3 protein: CASSPGPGNTYEQYF
CDR3 DNA: TGCGCCAGCAGCCCAGGGCCAGGGAATACCTACGAGCAGTACTTC

D gene: -
clone size: -
J gene: TRBJ2-1
V gene: TRBV7-2
CDR3 length: 13
CDR3 protein: CASRDSTYNEQFF
CDR3 DNA: TGTGCCAGCAGGGACAGCACCTACAATGAGCAGTTCTTC

D gene: -
clone size: -
J gene: TRBJ1-2
V gene: TRBV6-1
CDR3 length: 14
CDR3 protein: CASSEALQGGTETF
CDR3 DNA: TGTGCCAGCAGTGAAGCGCTTCAGGGTGGAACTGAAACCTTC

D gene: -
clone size: -
J gene: TRBJ2-7
V gene: TRBV7-9
CDR3 length: 13
CDR3 protein: CASRPPVSYEQYF
CDR3 DNA: TGTGCCAGCAGACCACCGGTTTCCTACGAGCAGTACTTC

D gene: TRBD1
clone size: -
J gene: TRBJ2-3
V gene: TRBV7-9
CDR3 length: 17
CDR3 protein: CASSFRPGQGAGDTQYF
CDR3 DNA: TGTGCCAGCAGCTTTCGCCCGGGACAGGGGGCAGGAGATACGCAGTATTTT

D gene: TRBD1
clone size: -
J gene: TRBJ2-5
V gene: TRBV6-7
CDR3 length: 18
CDR3 protein: CASSRRQGDVALEETQYF
CDR3 DNA: TGTGCCAGCAGTCGAAGACAGGGGGACGTTGCGCTGGAAGAGACCCAGTACTTC

D gene: TRBD2
clone size: -
J gene: TRBJ2-5
V gene: TRBV19
CDR3 length: 16
CDR3 protein: CASSLRPAGLQETQYF
CDR3 DNA: TGTGCCAGTAGCCTAAGGCCAGCGGGGCTCCAAGAGACCCAGTACTTC

D gene: TRBD1
clone size: -
J gene: TRBJ2-7
V gene: TRBV14
CDR3 length: 13
CDR3 protein: CASRLTGGGEQYF
CDR3 DNA: TGTGCCAGCAGACTAACAGGGGGCGGCGAGCAGTACTTC

D gene: -
clone size: -
J gene: TRBJ1-4
V gene: TRBV5-6
CDR3 length: 15
CDR3 protein: CASSPKGSVAEKLFF
CDR3 DNA: TGTGCCAGCAGCCCTAAAGGGAGTGTGGCTGAAAAACTGTTTTTT

D gene: -
clone size: -
J gene: TRBJ1-4
V gene: TRBV4-3
CDR3 length: 15
CDR3 protein: CASSQDRVLYEKLFF
CDR3 DNA: TGCGCCAGCAGCCAAGACAGGGTTTTGTACGAAAAACTGTTTTTT

D gene: -
clone size: -
J gene: TRBJ2-1
V gene: TRBV30
CDR3 length: 11
CDR3 protein: CAWDLPREQFF
CDR3 DNA: TGTGCCTGGGACCTACCGAGGGAGCAGTTCTTC

D gene: -
clone size: few
J gene: TRBJ1-3
V gene: TRBV4-2
CDR3 length: 15
CDR3 protein: CASSQVDTTGNTIYF
CDR3 DNA: TGTGCCAGCAGCCAAGTTGACACCACTGGAAACACCATATATTTT

D gene: TRBD1
clone size: few
J gene: TRBJ1-1
V gene: TRBV30
CDR3 length: 12
CDR3 protein: CAGDRGRTEAFF
CDR3 DNA: TGTGCCGGGGACAGGGGGCGGACTGAAGCTTTCTTT

D gene: -
clone size: -
J gene: TRBJ2-7
V gene: TRBV7-2
CDR3 length: 15
CDR3 protein: CASSLGAAAPYEQYF
CDR3 DNA: TGTGCCAGCAGCTTAGGGGCAGCAGCCCCCTACGAGCAGTACTTC

D gene: -
clone size: -
J gene: TRBJ1-5
V gene: TRBV13
CDR3 length: 16
CDR3 protein: CASSQRLSSSNQPQHF
CDR3 DNA: TGTGCCAGCAGCCAGAGGCTTTCCTCCAGCAATCAGCCCCAGCATTTT

D gene: -
clone size: -
J gene: TRBJ2-1
V gene: TRBV4-1
CDR3 length: 15
CDR3 protein: CASSQGLALIGEQFF
CDR3 DNA: TGCGCCAGCAGCCAAGGCCTAGCTCTCATCGGTGAGCAGTTCTTC

D gene: -
clone size: -
J gene: TRBJ1-1
V gene: TRBV7-3
CDR3 length: 13
CDR3 protein: CASSLGRVAEAFF
CDR3 DNA: TGTGCCAGCAGCTTAGGCAGGGTGGCTGAAGCTTTCTTT